The entry below gives a single TCR beta chain sequence along with its context. Its antigen is not yet known. No per-base quality is available; no much larger clone lies one base away. This record comes from a study of CD8+ T cells in alopecia areata (dated 2018 in TCRdb). With respect to the entire study: The treated patients, all with moderate-to-severe alopecia areata, were enrolled in an open-label pilot trial of oral tofacitinib given at 5 to 10 mg twice daily. Tofacitinib was given for 6 to 18 months, followed by 6 months of follow-up off drug to assess delayed response and recurrence. In both human patients and the C3H/HeJ mouse model, the study applied high-throughput TCRbeta sequencing to look at T cell clonal expansion in alopecia areata. Scalp tissue and sorted CD4+ and CD8+ peripheral blood T cells from patchy and totalis/universalis alopecia areata patients and from healthy controls were covered by human TCRbeta sequencing. Tofacitinib-treated patients had biopsies at baseline and at 4 and 24 weeks of treatment, with a later scalp biopsy in several patients. Scalp clonality was compared across normal scalp (n=4), patchy alopecia areata scalp (n=8), and alopecia totalis/universalis scalp (n=8). RNA was obtained with the PAXgene miRNA kit for fixed scalp, the miRNeasy kit for PBMCs, and the RNeasy kit for mouse skin. TCRbeta CDR3 regions were amplified by immunoSEQ multiplex PCR with 35 Vbeta forward and 13 Jbeta reverse primers. Summary of the overall study and its limitations: Unlike mouse skin, which is dominated by gammadelta T cells, normal human skin has resident alphabeta T cells that are also sequenced, and this complicates analysis of the scalp TCR repertoire. Compared with normal scalp, lesional scalp, particularly in alopecia totalis/universalis, had higher clonality and more expanded CD8+ clones, which suggests antigenic drive. Shared TCR sequences between patients were less evident than in mice, which may be partly attributable to HLA diversity in the patient population.

V gives up 0 bases and J gives up 4 bases, and the segment between their germline ends measures 12 bases. The CDR3, from cysteine to phenylalanine, totals 15 residues. Only the CDR3 region is kept as DNA, spanning 45 bases read in frame from base 1. CDR1 and CDR2 are read off the germline V gene as KGHSH and LQKENI. Library preparation used the immunoSEQ multiplex PCR assay. For TCR sequencing, RNA was extracted from every sample and reverse transcribed into cDNA to serve as template. First-strand cDNA was synthesized with SuperScript III using a 2:1 mix of oligo-dT and random hexamers. A synthetic immune receptor repertoire was used to assess amplification bias, and residual bias was removed computationally. The authors' pipeline ran thus. After raw reads were preprocessed to remove errors, the CDR3 was defined following IMGT conventions as running from the conserved cysteine to phenylalanine. To get clonality, Shannon entropy was normalized by log2 of the number of productive unique TCRs and the result was subtracted from 1. Whether scalp clones were CD4 or CD8 was inferred by matching scalp TCRbeta sequences against CD4 and CD8 repertoires sorted from blood. TCRdb holds this immuneACCESS table with in-frame rearrangements only. Some clones are missing; in checked studies, unresolved V genes explain under half, and the rest has no known cause. That table is the source of V, J and clone size, and D and trimming were worked out from the DNA. This sample holds roughly 200,000 clones; around 63% were observed only once. The ten largest clones represent 1.7% of the sample.

In light of the paper, this sample's time point label describes: baseline before oral tofacitinib. From alopecia areata patients, peripheral blood was collected along with lesional scalp punch biopsies. PBMCs were isolated by density centrifugation and stained for CD3, CD4 and CD8, and CD4+ and CD8+ T cells were sorted on a FACSAria. The chain couples TRBV18 to TRBJ1-1, with no confident D gene call. This sample comprised CD4+ T cells sorted from blood, obtained at week 0. This TCR came from a human donor with alopecia areata. In nucleotide form, the sequence is TGTGCCAGCTCACCACCCGCGATGTCGGGCACTGAAGCTTTCTTT. The translation is CASSPPAMSGTEAFF.